These 9 T cell receptor beta chains share one sample of origin, sequenced in a study of CD8 T cells in Susac syndrome. Random hexamers were used to reverse transcribe 0.5 to 1 ug of RNA. TCRdb reprocessed the immunoSEQ multiplex PCR reads via MiXCR and lists one record per CDR3 protein. Of 80,000 or so distinct CDR3 sequences in the sample, about 93% were seen once. Sequencing was performed on CD8+ T cells from PBMCs. The receptors here all came from a human donor in good health.

J is TRBJ2-1 and V is TRBV3-1; D gene unclear. This CDR3 region has 13 residues. The germline V gene has CDR1 LGHDT and CDR2 YNNKEL (reference sequence). Trimming removed 4 bases at V and 5 bases at J, with 9 bases between. CDR3 bases: TGTGCCAGCAGCCCCATCCCCCACAATGAGCAGTTCTTC. The encoded protein is CASSPIPHNEQFF.

This clonotype was seen a handful of times. V gene TRBV12-3 or TRBV12-4 combines with J gene TRBJ1-1; D is unclear. V dropped 4 bases and J dropped 2 bases, with 5 bases sitting between them. The CDR3 runs to 12 residues. CDR3 DNA: TGTGCCAGCAGTTCGGTTAACACTGAAGCTTTCTTT. As protein: CASSSVNTEAFF.

The CDR3 reads CASSFRTGSYNEQFF. The CDR3 DNA reads TGTGCCAGCAGTTTCCGGACTGGCTCCTACAATGAGCAGTTCTTC. This sequence joins TRBV28 and TRBJ2-1; tentative D call: TRBD2 (5 bases). There are 15 residues in the CDR3. Germline values: CDR1 MDHEN, CDR2 SYDVKM. With 3 bases removed from V and 0 bases from J, the gap between germline ends came to 9 bases.

The chain recombines TRBV20-1 with TRBJ2-1; D is unresolved. V lost 5 bases, J lost 6 bases, and 17 bases lay in between. CDR3 length: 14 amino acids. CDR1 and CDR2 from the germline V gene are DFQATT and SNEGSKA (reference sequence). The CDR3 DNA sequence: TGCAGTGCTCCCCACACGATTCGGGTCAATGAGCAGTTCTTC. This sequence encodes CSAPHTIRVNEQFF.

The chain links TRBV28 to TRBJ1-5; D is ambiguous. V lost 6 bases and J 2 bases, leaving 11 bases between the germline ends. The CDR3 has 14 residues. Germline lookup yields CDR1 MDHEN and CDR2 SYDVKM. In nucleotides, the CDR3 is TGTGCCAGCAGAAATCGGGTAGGCAATCAGCCCCAGCATTTT. Its translation: CASRNRVGNQPQHF.

CDR3 amino acids: CASSVAGGNQPQHF. As DNA, the CDR3 is TGTGCCAGCAGCGTAGCGGGAGGCAATCAGCCCCAGCATTTT. The rearrangement joins TRBV9 to TRBJ1-5; no clear D gene. V lost 0 bases, J lost 2 bases, and 6 bases lay in between. Germline V gene lookup returns CDR1 SGDLS and CDR2 YYNGEE. The CDR3 runs to 14 residues.

V and J are TRBV20-1 and TRBJ2-7; D is ambiguous. V was cut by 3 bases and J by 3 bases, with 9 bases left in between. CDR3 length: 12 residues. Looked up from germline, CDR1 is DFQATT and CDR2 is SNEGSKA (reference sequence). Written as DNA, the CDR3 is TGCAGTGCTAGTGGGCAGCTCTACGAGCAGTACGTC. It codes for CSASGQLYEQYV.

This chain joins TRBV5-6 and TRBJ2-5; 8 bases are shared with TRBD1. V was pared by 3 bases and J by 4 bases, with 2 bases of the junction left unmatched. Per the germline V gene, CDR1 is SGHDT and CDR2 is YYEEEE. This CDR3 has 13 residues. The CDR3 protein is CASSSQGAETQYF. Here the CDR3 DNA reads TGTGCCAGCAGCTCTCAGGGGGCAGAGACCCAGTACTTC.

The chain links TRBV6-1 to TRBJ2-1; possible D gene TRBD2, 5 bases. V lost 5 bases, J lost 10 bases, and 27 bases lay in between. The length of the CDR3 is 17 residues. Germline V gene data show CDR1 as MNHNS and CDR2 as SASEGT. CDR3 region: CASSPPERADRRQEQFF. The CDR3 DNA sequence: TGTGCCAGCAGTCCCCCCGAACGAGCGGACCGTCGCCAGGAGCAGTTCTTC.